The rows below give T cell receptor beta chains drawn from one sample of a study of CD8+CD57+ T cells in acquired aplastic anemia. TCRdb analysed the reads with MiXCR anew, one entry per CDR3 protein. This table has 400,000 to 450,000 distinct CDR3 sequences, 65% to 75% appearing once. The sequencing sample was made of sorted CD4+, CD8+, or CD8+CD57+ T cells (not recorded which) from PBMCs. These receptors were obtained from a human donor in good health, serving as a control. CDR3s include the opening cysteine and the closing phenylalanine or tryptophan. A D gene is named only where the DNA matches it firmly. Not every row has a clone size; where given, it reads once, few, many or a size class.

J gene,V gene,D gene,clone size,CDR3 length,CDR3 DNA,CDR3 protein
TRBJ1-1,TRBV18,NA,many,14,TGTGCCAGCTCACCGACGACGGAGAACACTGAAGCTTTCTTT,CASSPTTENTEAFF
TRBJ1-5,TRBV7-4,NA,NA,13,TGTGCCAGCAGCTTCCAACCTTTCCAGCCCCAGCATTTT,CASSFQPFQPQHF
TRBJ2-1,TRBV2,TRBD1,few,14,TGTGCACGTACAGGGGGGAACTCCTACAATGAGCAGTTCTTC,CARTGGNSYNEQFF
TRBJ2-7,TRBV2,NA,NA,15,TGTGCCAGCAGCTATGGCGGGGCGGGACCTCCGGAGCAGGACTTC,CASSYGGAGPPEQDF
TRBJ1-6,TRBV9,NA,NA,15,TGTGCCAGCAGCGTAGCTCCCAGCACAGATACGCAGTTCCACTTT,CASSVAPSTDTQFHF
TRBJ1-1,TRBV19,NA,many,12,TGTGCCAGTAGTACGAGGGACACTGAAGCTTTCTTT,CASSTRDTEAFF
TRBJ2-3,TRBV7-6,NA,NA,15,TGTGCCAGCAGCTTATCGCAAAGGGACACAGAAACGTTCTATTTT,CASSLSQRDTETFYF
TRBJ2-6,TRBV2,NA,NA,15,TGTGCCAGCAGCTTAAGAGGGGGTAGGACCAACGTCCTGTCTTTC,CASSLRGGRTNVLSF
TRBJ2-3,TRBV7-2,NA,NA,15,TGTGCCAGCAGCCCCTTGGCGGGGAGGACAGATAAGCAGTATTTT,CASSPLAGRTDKQYF
TRBJ2-6,TRBV19,TRBD1,many,16,TGTGCCAGTAGGGACAGGGTCACCTCTGGGGCCAACGTCCTGACTTTC,CASRDRVTSGANVLTF
TRBJ1-1,TRBV2,TRBD1,NA,14,TGTGCCAGCAAGGAACAGGGGGCAGACACTGAAGCTTTCTTT,CASKEQGADTEAFF
TRBJ1-1,TRBV5-5,NA,NA,14,TGTGCCAGCAGGTTCGTTACAAAAAACACTGAAGCTTTCTTT,CASRFVTKNTEAFF
TRBJ2-7,TRBV7-2,NA,many,15,TGTGCCAGCAGCCCTAGTGTGGGGGGTCCCTACGAGCAGTACTTC,CASSPSVGGPYEQYF
TRBJ2-6,TRBV19,NA,many,15,TGTGCCAGTAGTATACGGAGCTCTGGGGCCAACGTCCTGACTTTC,CASSIRSSGANVLTF
TRBJ2-4,TRBV25-1,NA,NA,14,TGTGCCAGCAGTGAGGGTGGTTCCAAAAACATTCAGTACTTC,CASSEGGSKNIQYF
TRBJ2-7,TRBV5-1,TRBD1,NA,16,TGCGCCAGCAGCGCCACTCCCGGGACAGGGTCCTCCGAGCAGTACTTC,CASSATPGTGSSEQYF
TRBJ2-5,TRBV2,NA,NA,12,TGTGCCAGCAGTGCTAATAATTCGCCCCACCACTTT,CASSANNSPHHF
TRBJ2-3,TRBV12-3/TRBV12-4,TRBD2,NA,15,TGTGCCAGCAGCAGGAATAGCGGGGGATCTGATACGCAGTATTTT,CASSRNSGGSDTQYF
TRBJ1-1,TRBV19,TRBD1,NA,15,TGTGCCAGTAGTTCGGGACAGGGCGAGAACACTGAAGCTTTCTTT,CASSSGQGENTEAFF
TRBJ1-5,TRBV7-2,NA,NA,13,TGTGCCAGCAGTTCAGTCGGGGATCAGCCCCAGCATTTT,CASSSVGDQPQHF
TRBJ1-2,TRBV7-6,TRBD1,NA,22,TGTGCCAGCAGTTTTACCAGACCCAAACCGGGACAGCGGGTAATAAGGGACTATGGCTACACCTTC,CASSFTRPKPGQRVIRDYGYTF
TRBJ1-5,TRBV12-3/TRBV12-4,TRBD1,NA,15,TGTGCCAGCAGTTTCGGGACAGGGGGAGTTTGGCCCCAGCATTTT,CASSFGTGGVWPQHF
TRBJ2-1,TRBV5-4,TRBD2,NA,15,TGCGCCAGCAGCTTCACAGCGGGGCGTTACAATGAGCAGTTCTTC,CASSFTAGRYNEQFF
TRBJ2-1,TRBV6-2/TRBV6-3,TRBD2,many,17,TGTGCCAGCAGTGGCGGACCTAGCGGGGGGAAATACAATGAGCAGTTCTTC,CASSGGPSGGKYNEQFF
TRBJ2-3,TRBV7-2,NA,NA,15,TGCGCCAGCACCCCTAGCGCGGGCCCAAAACATACGCAATATTTT,CASTPSAGPKHTQYF
TRBJ1-2,TRBV12-3/TRBV12-4,NA,many,12,TGTGCCACCGCGAGCGCTAACTATGGCTACACCTTC,CATASANYGYTF
TRBJ1-4,TRBV5-4,NA,NA,17,TGTGCCAGCAGTCCCCGCGACACTCCAGGGAGGAGTGAAAAACTGTTTTTT,CASSPRDTPGRSEKLFF
TRBJ2-3,TRBV15,NA,NA,12,TGTGCCACCGGGTCAGGCACAGATACGCAGTATTTT,CATGSGTDTQYF
TRBJ1-1,TRBV7-2,NA,NA,15,TGTGCCAGCAGCCGGGACTTAAGGGAAGAGACCCAGGACTTCTTT,CASSRDLREETQDFF
TRBJ2-7,TRBV7-2,NA,once,14,TGTGCCAGCAGCCCGGGTCGGGCGAAGGTCGAGCAGTACTTC,CASSPGRAKVEQYF
TRBJ2-5,TRBV2,NA,many,14,TGTGCCAGCAGTTACCAAAGGATGGAGGAGACCCAGTACTTC,CASSYQRMEETQYF
TRBJ2-1,TRBV20-1,NA,many,16,TGCAGTGCTAGAGATCTCCAAAGACAGGATCCGAGTGAGCAGTTCTTC,CSARDLQRQDPSEQFF
TRBJ2-2,TRBV29-1,TRBD2,few,15,TGCAGCGTTGTTTTTAGCGGGAGGGGAACCGGGGAGCTGTTTTTT,CSVVFSGRGTGELFF
TRBJ1-2,TRBV7-2,NA,NA,15,TGTGCCAGCATATTCGGGTCGGCGTCTAACTATGCCTTAACCTTC,CASIFGSASNYALTF
TRBJ1-2,TRBV5-1,TRBD1,NA,15,TGCGCCAGCAGCTTGGTGGCCGGGACAGGTAGTAGGTACACCTTC,CASSLVAGTGSRYTF
TRBJ1-2,TRBV27,NA,NA,14,TGTGCCAGCAGTTTAAGTCTGGGGGCGAGTGGCTACACCTTC,CASSLSLGASGYTF
TRBJ2-5,TRBV12-3/TRBV12-4,NA,few,12,TGTGCCAGCAGCTTGGATCAAGAGGCCCAGTACTTC,CASSLDQEAQYF
TRBJ1-2,TRBV29-1,TRBD1,few,11,TGCAGCGGATACAGGGGCTATGGCTACACCTTC,CSGYRGYGYTF
TRBJ2-1,TRBV29-1,TRBD2,NA,15,TGCAGCGTTGGACCGGGACTAGCGGACTACAATGAGCAGTTCTTC,CSVGPGLADYNEQFF
TRBJ2-7,TRBV27,NA,few,13,TGTGCCAGCAGATTTCGAGGGGCCTACGAGCAGTACTTC,CASRFRGAYEQYF
TRBJ1-1,TRBV5-1,NA,many,14,TGCGCCAGCAGCCCCCTGGGGGGGGGGACTGAAGCTTTCTTT,CASSPLGGGTEAFF
TRBJ1-5,TRBV5-1,NA,NA,14,TGCGCCAGCAGCCTCCCTGAGGCTAGCGGGCCCCAGCATTTT,CASSLPEASGPQHF
TRBJ2-7,TRBV29-1,NA,NA,15,TGCAGCGTTAGCTCAGGCAGGGCCGGGAACTACGAGCAGTACTTC,CSVSSGRAGNYEQYF
TRBJ2-7,TRBV20-1,NA,NA,15,TGCAGTGCCAAAACAGGACAACACTACGACTACGAGCAGTACTTC,CSAKTGQHYDYEQYF
TRBJ1-4,TRBV6-2/TRBV6-3,NA,many,12,TGTGCCAGCTCGGGCGTTACGGAAAAACTGTTTTTT,CASSGVTEKLFF
TRBJ2-1,TRBV11-3,NA,NA,14,TGTGCCAGCAGCTTGATCCACGGCAACAATGAGCAGTTCTTC,CASSLIHGNNEQFF